This TCR beta chain originates from a study of blood T cell repertoires in COVID-19. Study information: Spain, Italy and the United States supplied samples that represented acute and convalescent COVID-19.

Assignment of participants to cohorts was predicated upon participant-reported clinical history. CDR1 is KGHSH, CDR2 LQKENI, per germline. V dropped 3 bases and J dropped 5; count of bases not matched to a gene: 7. This CDR3 is built from 15 residues. As handled by the study authors: Amplifying reference gene primers gave estimates of nucleated cell counts. Only in-frame clones appear in the TCRdb table, and some are missing; sequencing was by immunoSEQ multiplex PCR. From that table come the V and J calls and clone size; the DNA was used to work out D and trimming. The data contain about 150,000 clones, around four fifths of them singletons.

This receptor was identified in a woman aged 40 to 50 who had recovered from COVID-19. This chain uses TRBV18 with TRBJ1-5; 7 bases fit TRBD1. Specimen: PBMCs or T cells enriched from blood (not recorded which). CDR3 DNA: TGTGCCAGCTCACCGGCAGGGGGAATGGATCAGCCCCAGCATTTT. The encoded protein is CASSPAGGMDQPQHF.